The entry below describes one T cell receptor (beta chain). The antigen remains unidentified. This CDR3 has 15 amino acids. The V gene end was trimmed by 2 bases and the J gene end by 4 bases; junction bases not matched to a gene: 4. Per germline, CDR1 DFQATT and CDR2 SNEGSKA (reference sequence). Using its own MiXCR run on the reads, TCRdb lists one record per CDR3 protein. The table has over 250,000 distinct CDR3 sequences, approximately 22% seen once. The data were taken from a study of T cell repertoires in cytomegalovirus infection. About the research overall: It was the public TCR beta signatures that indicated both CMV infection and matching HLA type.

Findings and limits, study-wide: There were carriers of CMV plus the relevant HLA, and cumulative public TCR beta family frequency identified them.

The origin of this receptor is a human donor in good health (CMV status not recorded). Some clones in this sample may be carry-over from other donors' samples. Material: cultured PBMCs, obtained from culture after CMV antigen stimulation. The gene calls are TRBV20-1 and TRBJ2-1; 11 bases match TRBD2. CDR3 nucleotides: TGCAGTGCTAGAAGACGACTAGCGGGGTACAATGAGCAGTTCTTC. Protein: CSARRRLAGYNEQFF.